The 9 T cell receptor beta chains presented below share a single source sample, sequenced in a study of T cell changes during pregnancy in multiple sclerosis. Using immunoSEQ multiplex PCR, the repertoire was profiled, and TCRdb retains in-frame clones only, with some absent. The sample lists roughly 86,000 clones, roughly 92% occurring once. Sequenced material: peripheral blood, taken in the first trimester of pregnancy. The receptor source for this set is a female donor with multiple sclerosis, enrolled in a pregnancy study.

V and J are TRBV4-2 and TRBJ2-7, with D perhaps matching TRBD2 (6 bases). The CDR3 is 17 amino acids. Trimming took off 1 base at V and 5 bases at J, with 21 bases between the two ends. CDR1 is LGHNA and CDR2 is YNFKEQ in the germline V gene. Here the CDR3 reads CASSQASWGERKHEQYF. The CDR3 nucleotides are TGTGCCAGCAGCCAAGCTTCCTGGGGGGAGAGGAAGCACGAGCAGTACTTC.

The rearrangement joins TRBV7-9 to TRBJ1-1; D not resolved. This CDR3 is built from 15 residues. CDR1 and CDR2 (germline): SEHNR, FQNEAQ (reference sequence). V was shortened by 5 bases and J by 2 bases, with 15 bases between the two germline ends. The CDR3 DNA reads TGTGCCAGCAGCCGTAAACCTATGCGCAACACTGAAGCTTTCTTT. Its translation is CASSRKPMRNTEAFF.

The chain combines TRBV7-6 with TRBJ2-2; 8 bases align to TRBD2. The J segment lost 5 bases and the V segment lost 5 bases, leaving 4 bases of the junction unmatched. Germline loops: CDR1 SGHVS, CDR2 FNYEAQ. The CDR3 totals 14 residues. The CDR3 DNA reads as TGTGCCAGCAGCGCGGGAGGACTTACCGGGGAGCTGTTTTTT. This codes for CASSAGGLTGELFF.

The genes are TRBV19 and TRBJ2-3; D possibly corresponds to TRBD2 (6 bases). Trimming shortened V by 1 base and J by 2 bases, and 7 bases separated the two germline ends. Germline V gene lookup returns CDR1 LNHDA and CDR2 SQIVND (reference sequence). The CDR3 extends over 14 amino acids. CDR3 in DNA: TGTGCCAGTAGTATAGGGACTAACACAGATACGCAGTATTTT. Its protein product is CASSIGTNTDTQYF.

V and J are TRBV28 and TRBJ2-3, with D possibly being TRBD2 (5 bases). Germline V gene data show CDR1 as MDHEN and CDR2 as SYDVKM. The CDR3 has 15 amino acids. The V end lost 2 bases, the J end lost 0 bases, and 9 bases lay between the germline ends. The CDR3 nucleotides are TGTGCCAGCAGTTTAGGCGGGCCGAGCACAGATACGCAGTATTTT. Amino acids: CASSLGGPSTDTQYF. Combining the CDR3 with reference TRBV28 and TRBJ2-3 gives the whole variable domain DVKVTQSSRYLVKRTGEKVFLECVQDMDHENMFWYRQDPGLGLRLIYFSYDVKMKEKGDIPEGYSVSREKKERFSLILESASTNQTSMYLCASSLGGPSTDTQYFGPGTRLTVL.

The rearrangement joins TRBV15 to TRBJ2-2; D uncertain. From germline, CDR1 is LNHNV and CDR2 YYDKDF (reference sequence). This CDR3 contains 13 residues. The V end was cut by 1 base, the J end by 4 bases, with 4 bases between. The CDR3 is CATSRAGTGELFF. DNA for the CDR3: TGTGCCACCAGCAGAGCGGGCACCGGGGAGCTGTTTTTT.

The chain employs TRBV10-1 and TRBJ2-1, with 10 bases lining up with TRBD2. With V trimmed by 2 bases and J by 4 bases, 17 bases remained unmatched. CDR3 length equals 20 residues. Germline CDR1 reads WNHNN; CDR2 reads SYGVQD (reference sequence). Written as DNA, the CDR3 is TGCGCCAGCAGTGAGGGACAGTTAACTCTAGCGGGAGATGGTTACAATGAGCAGTTCTTC. It is translated as CASSEGQLTLAGDGYNEQFF.

The chain recombines TRBV5-4 with TRBJ2-1, with TRBD2 identical over 7 bases. CDR3 size: 15 residues. Germline V gene lookup returns CDR1 SGHNT and CDR2 YYREEE (reference sequence). V was clipped by 2 bases and J by 4 bases; unmatched bases: 6. CDR3 in DNA: TGTGCCAGCAGCTTCAGCGGGACCCCGTACAATGAGCAGTTCTTC. Amino acids: CASSFSGTPYNEQFF.

This sequence joins TRBV7-2 and TRBJ2-4; tentatively, D is TRBD2 (5 bases). V was trimmed by 5 bases and J by 1 base, leaving 15 bases between them. The CDR3 runs to 16 residues. Per the germline V gene, CDR1 is SGHTA and CDR2 is FQGNSA. The DNA of the CDR3 is TGTGCCAGCAGCCCTCCCGAAAGGACTGCCAAAAACATTCAGTACTTC. This translates into CASSPPERTAKNIQYF.